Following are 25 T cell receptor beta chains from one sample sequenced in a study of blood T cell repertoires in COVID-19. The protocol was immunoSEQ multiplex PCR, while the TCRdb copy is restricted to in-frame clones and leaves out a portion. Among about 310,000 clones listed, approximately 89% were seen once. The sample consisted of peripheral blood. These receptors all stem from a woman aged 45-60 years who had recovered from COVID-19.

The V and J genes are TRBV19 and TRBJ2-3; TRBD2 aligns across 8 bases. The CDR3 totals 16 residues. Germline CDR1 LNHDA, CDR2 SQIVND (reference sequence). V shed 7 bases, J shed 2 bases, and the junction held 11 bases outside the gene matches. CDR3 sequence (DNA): TGTGCCAGTAAACCTTTAGCGGGGTCTCCCACAGATACGCAGTATTTT. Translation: CASKPLAGSPTDTQYF.

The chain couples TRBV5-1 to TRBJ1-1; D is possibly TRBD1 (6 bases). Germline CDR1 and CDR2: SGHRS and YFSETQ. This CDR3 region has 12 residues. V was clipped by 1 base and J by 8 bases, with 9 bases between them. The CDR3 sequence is CASSLQGYEAFF. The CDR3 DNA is TGCGCCAGCAGCTTGCAGGGGTACGAAGCTTTCTTT.

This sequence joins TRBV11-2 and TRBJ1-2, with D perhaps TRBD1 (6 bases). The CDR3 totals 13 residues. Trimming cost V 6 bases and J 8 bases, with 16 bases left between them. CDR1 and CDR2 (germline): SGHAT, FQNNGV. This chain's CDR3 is CASRRTGSKGYTF. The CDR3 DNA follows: TGTGCCAGCAGACGTACAGGGTCGAAGGGCTACACCTTC. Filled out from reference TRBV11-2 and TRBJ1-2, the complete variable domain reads EAGVAQSPRYKIIEKRQSVAFWCNPISGHATLYWYQQILGQGPKLLIQFQNNGVVDDSQLPKDRFSAERLKGVDSTLKIQPAKLEDSAVYLCASRRTGSKGYTFGSGTRLTVV.

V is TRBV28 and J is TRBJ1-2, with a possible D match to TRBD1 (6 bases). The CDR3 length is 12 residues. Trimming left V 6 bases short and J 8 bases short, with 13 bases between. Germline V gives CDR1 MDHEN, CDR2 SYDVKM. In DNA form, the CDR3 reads TGTGCCAGCAGGGACAGCCTTGTAGGCTACACCTTC. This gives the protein CASRDSLVGYTF.

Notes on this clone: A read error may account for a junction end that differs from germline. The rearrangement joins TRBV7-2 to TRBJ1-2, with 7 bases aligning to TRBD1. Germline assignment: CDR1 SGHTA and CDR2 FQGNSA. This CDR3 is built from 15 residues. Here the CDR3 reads CASSLLAGGGSGYSF. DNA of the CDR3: TGTGCCAGCAGCTTATTAGCAGGGGGTGGTAGTGGCTACTCCTTC.

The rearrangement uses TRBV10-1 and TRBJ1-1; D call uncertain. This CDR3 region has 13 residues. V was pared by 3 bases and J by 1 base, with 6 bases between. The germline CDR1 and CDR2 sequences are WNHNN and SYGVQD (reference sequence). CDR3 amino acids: CASSEQQNTEAFF. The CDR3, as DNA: TGCGCCAGCAGTGAACAACAGAACACTGAAGCTTTCTTT.

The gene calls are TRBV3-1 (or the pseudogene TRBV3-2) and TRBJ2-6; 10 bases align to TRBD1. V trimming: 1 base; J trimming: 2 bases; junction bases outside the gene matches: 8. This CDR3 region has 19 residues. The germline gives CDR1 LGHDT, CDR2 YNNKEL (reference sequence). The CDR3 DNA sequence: TGTGCCAGCAGCCAAGGTAGGGGGACAGGGGAACCTGGGGCCAACGTCCTGACTTTC. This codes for CASSQGRGTGEPGANVLTF.

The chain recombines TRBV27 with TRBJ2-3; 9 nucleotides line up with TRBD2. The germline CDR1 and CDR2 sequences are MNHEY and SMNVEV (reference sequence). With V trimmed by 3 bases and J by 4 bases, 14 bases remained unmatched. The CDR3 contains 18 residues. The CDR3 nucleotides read TGTGCCAGCAGTTTCCGCCCACCACAGCGGGGGGACCCAGATACGCAGTATTTT. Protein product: CASSFRPPQRGDPDTQYF.

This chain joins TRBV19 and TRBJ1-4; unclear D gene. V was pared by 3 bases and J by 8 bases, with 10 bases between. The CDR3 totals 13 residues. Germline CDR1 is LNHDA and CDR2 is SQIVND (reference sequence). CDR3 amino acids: CASSMVAEEKLFF. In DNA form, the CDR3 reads TGTGCCAGTAGTATGGTGGCGGAGGAAAAACTGTTTTTT.

The CDR3 here is CASSLGQNTEAFF. In DNA, the CDR3 is TGTGCCAGCAGCTTGGGACAGAACACTGAAGCTTTCTTT. The rearrangement uses TRBV7-3 and TRBJ1-1; TRBD1 is a possible D gene (6 bases). The CDR3 length is 13 residues. Germline V lookup: CDR1 SGHTA, CDR2 FQGTGA. Trimming pared 3 bases from V and 1 base from J, leaving 6 bases between.

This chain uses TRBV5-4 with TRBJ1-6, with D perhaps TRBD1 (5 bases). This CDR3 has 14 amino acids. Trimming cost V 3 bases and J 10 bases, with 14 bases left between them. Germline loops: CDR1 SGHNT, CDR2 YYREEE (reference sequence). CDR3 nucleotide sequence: TGTGCCAGCAGCTCGGAACAGGCGATGTCACCCCTCCACTTT. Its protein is CASSSEQAMSPLHF.

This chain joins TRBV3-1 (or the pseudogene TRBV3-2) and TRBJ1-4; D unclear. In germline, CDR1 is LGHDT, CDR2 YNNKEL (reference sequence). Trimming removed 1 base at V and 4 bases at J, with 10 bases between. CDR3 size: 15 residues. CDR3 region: CASSQAGRNNEKLFF. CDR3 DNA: TGTGCCAGCAGCCAAGCGGGGAGAAATAATGAAAAACTGTTTTTT.

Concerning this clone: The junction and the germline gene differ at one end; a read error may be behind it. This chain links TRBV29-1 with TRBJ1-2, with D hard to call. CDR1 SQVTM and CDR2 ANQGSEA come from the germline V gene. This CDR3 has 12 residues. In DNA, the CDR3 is TGCAGCGTTGAAATACGGGAGTATGTCTACACCTTC. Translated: CSVEIREYVYTF.

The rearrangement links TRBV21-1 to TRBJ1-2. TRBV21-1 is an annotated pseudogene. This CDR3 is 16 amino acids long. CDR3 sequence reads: CASSKWGLHENYGYTF. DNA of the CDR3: TGTGCCAGCAGCAAATGGGGACTCCACGAAAATTATGGCTACACCTTC.

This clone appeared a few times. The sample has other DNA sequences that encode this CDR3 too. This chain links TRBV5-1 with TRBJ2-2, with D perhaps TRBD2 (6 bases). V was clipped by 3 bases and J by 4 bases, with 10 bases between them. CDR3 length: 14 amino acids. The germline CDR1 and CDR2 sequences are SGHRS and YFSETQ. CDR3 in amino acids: CASSSVGGTGELFF. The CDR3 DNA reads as TGCGCCAGCAGCTCAGTCGGGGGCACCGGGGAGCTGTTTTTT.

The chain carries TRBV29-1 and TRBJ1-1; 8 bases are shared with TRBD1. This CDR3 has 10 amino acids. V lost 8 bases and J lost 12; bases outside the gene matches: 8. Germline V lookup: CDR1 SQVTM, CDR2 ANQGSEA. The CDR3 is CSTKTGEPFF. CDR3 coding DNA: TGCAGCACGAAGACAGGGGAACCTTTCTTT. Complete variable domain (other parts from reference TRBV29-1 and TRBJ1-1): SAVISQKPSRDICQRGTSLTIQCQVDSQVTMMFWYRQQPGQSLTLIATANQGSEATYESGFVIDKFPISRPNLTFSTLTVSNMSPEDSSIYLCSTKTGEPFFGQGTRLTVV.

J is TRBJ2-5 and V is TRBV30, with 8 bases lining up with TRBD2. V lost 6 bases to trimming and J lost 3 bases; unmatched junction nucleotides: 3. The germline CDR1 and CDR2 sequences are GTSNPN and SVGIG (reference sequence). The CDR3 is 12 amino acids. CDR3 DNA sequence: TGTGCCTGTGAGCGGGGGAAAGAGACCCAGTACTTC. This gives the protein CACERGKETQYF.

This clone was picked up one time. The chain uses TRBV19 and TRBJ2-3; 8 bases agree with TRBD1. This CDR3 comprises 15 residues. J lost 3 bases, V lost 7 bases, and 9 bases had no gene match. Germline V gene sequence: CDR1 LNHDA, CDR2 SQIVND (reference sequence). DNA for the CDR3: TGTGCCAGTACTGCAGGGGGCGCTCGGACAGATACGCAGTATTTT. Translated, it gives CASTAGGARTDTQYF.

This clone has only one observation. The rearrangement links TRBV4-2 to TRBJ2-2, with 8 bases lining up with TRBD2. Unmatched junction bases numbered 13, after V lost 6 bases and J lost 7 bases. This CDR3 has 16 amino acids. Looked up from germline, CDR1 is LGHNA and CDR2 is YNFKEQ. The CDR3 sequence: CASSPIQRERGGELFF. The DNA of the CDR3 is TGTGCCAGCAGTCCCATCCAGCGGGAGCGGGGCGGGGAGCTGTTTTTT.

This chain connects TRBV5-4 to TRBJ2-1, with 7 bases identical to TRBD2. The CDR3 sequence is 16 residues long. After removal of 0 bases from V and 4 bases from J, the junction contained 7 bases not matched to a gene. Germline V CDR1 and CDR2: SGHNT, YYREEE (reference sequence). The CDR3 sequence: CASSLGEGGPYNEQFF. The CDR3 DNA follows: TGTGCCAGCAGCTTGGGGGAGGGCGGGCCTTACAATGAGCAGTTCTTC. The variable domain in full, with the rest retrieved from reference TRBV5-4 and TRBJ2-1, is ETGVTQSPTHLIKTRGQQVTLRCSSQSGHNTVSWYQQALGQGPQFIFQYYREEENGRGNFPPRFSGLQFPNYSSELNVNALELDDSALYLCASSLGEGGPYNEQFFGPGTRLTVL.

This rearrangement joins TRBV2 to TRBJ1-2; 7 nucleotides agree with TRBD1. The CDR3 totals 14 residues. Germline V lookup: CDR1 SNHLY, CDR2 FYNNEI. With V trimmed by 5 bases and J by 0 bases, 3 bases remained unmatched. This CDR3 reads CASSPRGANYGYTF. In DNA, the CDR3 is TGTGCCAGCAGTCCCAGGGGGGCTAACTATGGCTACACCTTC.

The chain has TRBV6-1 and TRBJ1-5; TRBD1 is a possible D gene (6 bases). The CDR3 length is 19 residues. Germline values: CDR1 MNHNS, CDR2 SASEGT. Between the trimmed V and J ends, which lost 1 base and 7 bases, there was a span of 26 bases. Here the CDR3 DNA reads TGTGCCAGCAGTGAAGTGTTCAGCAGGGGCGATTTAAGGGGGCAGCCCCAGCATTTT. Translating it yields CASSEVFSRGDLRGQPQHF.

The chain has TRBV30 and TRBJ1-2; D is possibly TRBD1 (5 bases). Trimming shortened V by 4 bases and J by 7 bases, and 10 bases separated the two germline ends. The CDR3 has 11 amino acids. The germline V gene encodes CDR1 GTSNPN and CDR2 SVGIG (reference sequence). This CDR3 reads CAWTPGIGYTF. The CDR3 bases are TGTGCCTGGACACCAGGGATTGGCTACACCTTC.

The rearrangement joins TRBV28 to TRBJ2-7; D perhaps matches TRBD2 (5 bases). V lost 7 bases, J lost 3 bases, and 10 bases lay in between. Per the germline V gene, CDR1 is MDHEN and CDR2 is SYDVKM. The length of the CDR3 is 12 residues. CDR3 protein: CASKTTHYEQYF. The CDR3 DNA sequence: TGTGCCAGCAAGACTACTCACTACGAGCAGTACTTC.

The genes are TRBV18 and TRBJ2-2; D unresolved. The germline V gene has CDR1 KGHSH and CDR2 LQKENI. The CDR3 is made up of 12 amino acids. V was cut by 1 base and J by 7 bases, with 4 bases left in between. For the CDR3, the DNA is TGTGCCAGCTCACCACGGCTCGGGGAGCTGTTTTTT. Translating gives CASSPRLGELFF.